This paragraph covers one TCR beta chain sequence. At least ten counts were recorded for this clonotype. No cognate antigen has been identified for it. It has no much larger one-base neighbor in the sample; base qualities were not kept. A patient counted as having stable Graves' hyperthyroidism if no progression to ophthalmopathy occurred over 18 months of follow-up. The hyperthyroidism patients were between 18 and 65 years old and newly diagnosed, with a disease duration of less than 2 months. Patients with uncontrolled infections, other autoimmune diseases, pregnancy or lactation were excluded. Diagnoses were established on the basis of clinical symptoms, serum thyroxine and TRAb, thyroid ultrasound, and orbital computed tomography. PBMCs were separated from 7.5 to 10 ml of fresh peripheral blood using Ficoll-Paque density gradient centrifugation. Total RNA was extracted with Trizol reagent, and quality was checked on an Agilent 2100 Bioanalyzer.

The data were taken from a study of T cells in Graves' hyperthyroidism and ophthalmopathy (dated by TCRdb to the late 2010s). The study in broad terms: Peripheral blood was sampled at the time of initial diagnosis, prior to any treatment. To identify distinguishing TCR V-J signatures, a discovery cohort of 90 to 100 patients was used, comprising approximately 40 with Graves' ophthalmopathy and about 59 with stable Graves' hyperthyroidism. An independent validation cohort of around 19 hyperthyroidism patients and approximately 17 patients who later progressed to ophthalmopathy tested prospective prediction of ophthalmopathy. The roughly 100 discovery patients were divided at random into training and test sets in a 7:3 ratio. Thyroid tissue and blood T-cell repertoires from about 6 Graves' hyperthyroidism patients were also compared in the study. After sampling, hyperthyroidism patients received methimazole starting at 30 mg daily, and ophthalmopathy patients received high-dose intravenous methylprednisolone. The paper reports TCR Vbeta CDR3 sequencing of some 140 peripheral blood samples: over 40 ophthalmopathy, about 75 hyperthyroidism and around 17 progressor patients.

Amplification of TCR beta CDR3 regions was carried out from RNA transcripts. For the first round of RT-PCR on the TCR CDR3, the HTBI primer set was used together with the Qiagen OneStep RT-PCR kit. A second multiplex PCR round built the libraries, followed by size selection and purification. Paired-end sequencing of the libraries was performed with 100 bp reads on an Illumina HiSeq2000. In the authors' own workflow: SOAPnuke was used to process the raw data, removing reads that contained adapters or uncalled bases, had a mean Phred below 15, or lacked an exact match to the constant primer or identifier. High-quality paired reads were merged with COPE v1.2.5, and unique nucleotide sequences were defined as clonotypes. MiTCR v1.1 was used to align the clonotypes against IMGT TRBV, TRBD and TRBJ reference segments. Analysis was restricted to V-J combinations with a frequency above 0.0001, which covered approximately 99% of repertoires. The TCS score was defined as the ratio of F50 (clonal expansion) to E x V (chaos), calculated using BLOSUM62-based TCRdist between CDR3 peptides within each V-J. Welch's t-statistics and random forest reduced roughly 540 V-J features to 13, which were used in a naive Bayes classifier (R e1071). TCRdb reworked the public reads: Q25 trimming with fastp, MiXCR clone assembly, productive beta chains retained. Entries that share a CDR3 protein sequence are merged under the most common genes and DNA. The authors' filters were not applied to this entry. Present in this sample are roughly 660,000 distinct CDR3 sequences, 15% to 20% of which were seen just once. Together, the top ten hold around a sixth of the sample.

Summary of the overall study and its limitations: In cross-validation, a model built on a 13 V-J signature told ophthalmopathy apart from stable hyperthyroidism with under 90% sensitivity and 81% to 82% specificity, and in testing the same model reached 80%/75%. No statistical method was used to set the sample size in advance, and investigators knew the group allocation. In validation, the model predicted progression to ophthalmopathy a median of 6.5 months before onset, with about 67% sensitivity and roughly 73% specificity. Most expanded thyroid clonotypes (frequency above 0.001) were also detected in blood, suggesting blood repertoires may reflect thyroid immune responses.

The sequence was collected from a man aged 45-65 years with Graves' hyperthyroidism. The sequencing input was blood.

The DNA is TGTGCCGGGGGGGGACTAGCGGACACCGGGGAGCTGTTTTTT. It translates to CAGGGLADTGELFF. The chain is assembled from TRBV28 and TRBJ2-2; 11 central nucleotides agree with TRBD2. Trimming removed 11 bases from V and 3 bases from J; the gene matches leave 5 bases unexplained. CDR1 and CDR2, per the germline V gene, are MDHEN and SYDVKM. The CDR3 starts with the cysteine, ends with the phenylalanine, and has 14 residues. Left in the record is the CDR3 DNA by itself, 42 bases read in frame from the first base.